What follows is one T cell receptor beta chain and its context. The V gene's germline CDR1 is SGHDT and CDR2 YYEEEE. Trimming at V came to 1 base and at J to 6 bases, leaving 5 bases not matched to a gene. The CDR3 has 15 amino acids. These data originate in a study of blood T cell repertoires in COVID-19. On the study more broadly: Sites in the United States, Italy and Spain provided acute and convalescent COVID-19 samples.

In the authors' methods: Reference gene primer amplification in the assay estimated nucleated cell counts. Assay used: immunoSEQ multiplex PCR; TCRdb lists only in-frame clones, some missing. V and J calls and clone size are as listed in that table; D and trimming were resolved from the DNA. The sample has fewer than 300,000 clones, roughly 90% seen once. Patients at the Seattle site were enrolled during active infection and followed longitudinally. The receptor was derived from a woman aged 30 to 39 with COVID-19, enrolled during active disease. The rearrangement uses TRBV5-6 and TRBJ1-5; TRBD1 matches at 9 bases. Sequencing was performed on peripheral blood. The CDR3 coding sequence is TGTGCCAGCAGCTTGCGAGGGGACAGGGCTCAGCCCCAGCATTTT. This encodes CASSLRGDRAQPQHF.